Each of the 11 T cell receptor beta chains below was sequenced from the same sample in a study of cytomegalovirus exposure and HLA in healthy donors. The repertoire was sequenced with immunoSEQ multiplex PCR; TCRdb's copy has only in-frame clones and lacks some. The sample includes 130,000 or so clones, 85% of them seen just once. Sequencing was performed on PBMCs. The receptor source for this set is a woman aged 25 to 39 in good health and CMV-seronegative.

In DNA, the CDR3 is TGCGCCAGCAGCTACGGGACTCAGAACACCGGGGAGCTGTTTTTT. Encoded protein: CASSYGTQNTGELFF. This chain links TRBV5-1 with TRBJ2-2; TRBD2 might be the D (6 bases). Germline CDR1 and CDR2: SGHRS and YFSETQ. The CDR3 has 15 residues. The ends were cut back, 3 bases at V and 1 base at J, with 10 bases in the middle.

This sequence joins TRBV15 and TRBJ1-6; 8 bases map to TRBD1. Trimming took 8 bases from V and 7 from J; bases not matched to a gene: 4. The CDR3 extends over 13 amino acids. The V gene's germline CDR1 is LNHNV and CDR2 YYDKDF (reference sequence). The CDR3 spells CATGQGENSPLHF. DNA for the CDR3: TGTGCCACCGGACAGGGAGAGAATTCACCCCTCCACTTT.

The V and J genes are TRBV21-1 and TRBJ2-5; the table's D call, TRBD1, has no DNA check behind it. TRBV21-1 is labeled a pseudogene. This CDR3 spans 16 amino acids. This CDR3 is CASTYKIGQGEETQYF. In nucleotides, the CDR3 is TGTGCCAGCACCTACAAAATAGGACAGGGTGAAGAGACCCAGTACTTC.

The chain has TRBV5-8 and TRBJ1-3; D remains ambiguous. The CDR3 contains 14 residues. Trimming shortened V by 1 base and J by 8 bases, and 13 bases separated the two germline ends. Looked up from germline, CDR1 is SGHTS and CDR2 is YDEGEE. The CDR3 sequence: CASSLSGRRDTIYF. The CDR3 region has the DNA TGTGCCAGCAGCTTGTCGGGTCGCCGGGACACCATATATTTT.

This clone was detected a few times. The CDR3 loop is CSGGQGNEKLFF. CDR3 in DNA: TGCAGCGGGGGACAGGGGAATGAAAAACTGTTTTTT. The V gene is TRBV29-1, the J gene TRBJ1-4; 10 bases fit TRBD1. The germline CDR1 and CDR2 sequences are SQVTM and ANQGSEA. V shed 7 bases, J shed 5 bases, and the junction held 1 base outside the gene matches. The CDR3 loop spans 12 amino acids.

The chain employs TRBV5-4 and TRBJ2-7, with 13 nucleotides matching TRBD2. Germline V CDR1 and CDR2: SGHNT, YYREEE (reference sequence). The CDR3 loop spans 17 amino acids. Trimming at V came to 4 bases and at J to 1 base, leaving 8 bases not matched to a gene. CDR3 in DNA: TGTGCCAGCAGCGGCGGGACTAGCGGGAATTTTTCCTACGAGCAGTACTTC. Translation: CASSGGTSGNFSYEQYF.

CDR3 in amino acids: CASSRMGIRDSPLHF. The CDR3 DNA reads as TGTGCCAGCAGCCGCATGGGGATCAGGGATTCACCCCTCCACTTT. V gene TRBV5-6 combines with J gene TRBJ1-6; weak D call: TRBD1 (5 bases). Trimming took off 4 bases at V and 8 bases at J, with 16 bases between the two ends. This CDR3 is built from 15 residues. CDR1 is SGHDT and CDR2 is YYEEEE in the germline V gene.

The V and J genes are TRBV9 and TRBJ2-1; TRBD2 matches at 8 bases. Germline assignment: CDR1 SGDLS and CDR2 YYNGEE. CDR3 size: 17 residues. The V segment lost 0 bases and the J segment 0 bases; nucleotides outside the gene matches: 5. The DNA of the CDR3 is TGTGCCAGCAGCGTAGGAGAGCGGGGGAGCTCCTACAATGAGCAGTTCTTC. It specifies CASSVGERGSSYNEQFF. Complete variable domain (other parts from reference TRBV9 and TRBJ2-1): DSGVTQTPKHLITATGQRVTLRCSPRSGDLSVYWYQQSLDQGLQFLIQYYNGEERAKGNILERFSAQQFPDLHSELNLSSLELGDSALYFCASSVGERGSSYNEQFFGPGTRLTVL.

Only one count was recorded for this clone. The genes are TRBV6-5 and TRBJ2-3; maybe TRBD2 (5 bases). The CDR3 has 13 residues. Germline CDR1 is MNHEY and CDR2 is SVGAGI. With 6 bases removed from V and 3 bases from J, the gap between germline ends came to 10 bases. The DNA of the CDR3 is TGTGCCAGCAGCCTAGCAGGTACAGATACGCAGTATTTT. Residues: CASSLAGTDTQYF.

This chain connects TRBV9 to TRBJ1-1; no definite D call. The V gene's germline CDR1 is SGDLS and CDR2 YYNGEE. Between the trimmed V and J ends, which lost 1 base and 2 bases, there was a span of 12 bases. CDR3 length: 15 residues. The CDR3 DNA sequence: TGTGCCAGCAGCGTATCCCCCGAGATCAACACTGAAGCTTTCTTT. It yields the protein CASSVSPEINTEAFF.

The rearrangement joins TRBV25-1 to TRBJ2-5, with D unclear. V was pared by 1 base and J by 7 bases, with 19 bases between. CDR1 and CDR2 (germline): MGHDK, SYGVNS. The length of the CDR3 is 16 residues. CDR3 coding DNA: TGTGCCAGCAGTGAATTCAGTCCTGGGCAAGAGATGACCCAGTACTTC. Translation gives CASSEFSPGQEMTQYF.